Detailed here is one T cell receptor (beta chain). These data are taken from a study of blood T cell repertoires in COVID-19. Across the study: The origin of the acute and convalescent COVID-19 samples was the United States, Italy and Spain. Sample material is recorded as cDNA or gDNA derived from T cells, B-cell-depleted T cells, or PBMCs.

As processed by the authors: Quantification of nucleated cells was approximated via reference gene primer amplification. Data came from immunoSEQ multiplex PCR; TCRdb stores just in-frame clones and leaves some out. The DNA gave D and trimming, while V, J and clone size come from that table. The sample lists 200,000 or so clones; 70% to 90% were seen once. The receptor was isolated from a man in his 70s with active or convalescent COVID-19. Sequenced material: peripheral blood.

Here the CDR3 DNA reads TGTGCCAGCAGCGTAGCGGGAGCGGGTTACGAGCAGTACTTC. Translated: CASSVAGAGYEQYF. The chain is built from TRBV9 and TRBJ2-7; the D gene is possibly TRBD2 (6 bases). V lost 0 bases, J lost 4 bases, and 11 bases lay in between. The V gene's germline CDR1 is SGDLS and CDR2 YYNGEE. The CDR3 contains 14 residues.